This passage covers 9 T cell receptor beta chains from one sample sequenced in a study of regulatory T cells in long-lasting Graves disease. The time point was: newly diagnosed GD, antithyroid drugs for less than 3 months. The TCR library used RNA extracted from PBMCs. Investigators prepared the TCR beta libraries by applying iRepertoire HTBI primers and Arm-PCR of CDR3 regions. MiXCR was run by TCRdb on the multiplex PCR reads, yielding one entry per CDR3 protein. The sample lists some 320,000 distinct CDR3 sequences, 18% seen once, with about 36% in the top ten. The material sequenced was peripheral blood mononuclear cells (PBMCs), taken at new diagnosis, from a patient treated with antithyroid drugs. Every receptor here comes from a female donor with Graves disease.

This clonotype was seen at least ten times. This chain links TRBV13 with TRBJ2-6; 7 positions match TRBD1. Losses at the gene ends were 4 bases for V and 2 bases for J; bases not matched to a gene: 5. CDR1 and CDR2 from the germline V gene are PRHDT and FYEKMQ (reference sequence). The CDR3 extends over 16 amino acids. The CDR3 is CASSSRGQAGANVLTF. The DNA for the CDR3 is TGTGCCAGCAGCTCAAGAGGACAGGCTGGGGCCAACGTCCTGACTTTC.

The chain has TRBV12-3 or TRBV12-4 and TRBJ1-5, with D unresolved. Deletions cut 3 bases from V and 2 bases from J, with 11 bases between. The CDR3 spans 15 residues. The CDR3 nucleotides are TGTGCCAGCAGTTTTCTGCACGGGGGCAATCAGCCCCAGCATTTT. This gives the protein CASSFLHGGNQPQHF.

This clonotype was observed many times. The rearrangement uses TRBV5-1 and TRBJ2-1; no reliable D call. The V end was cut by 4 bases, the J end by 7 bases, with 9 bases between. This CDR3 has 12 residues. Germline V gene sequence: CDR1 SGHRS, CDR2 YFSETQ. The CDR3 nucleotides are TGCGCCAGCAGCGAGACTGGTAATGAGCAGTTCTTC. Its protein is CASSETGNEQFF. Filled out from reference TRBV5-1 and TRBJ2-1, the complete variable domain reads KAGVTQTPRYLIKTRGQQVTLSCSPISGHRSVSWYQQTPGQGLQFLFEYFSETQRNKGNFPGRFSGRQFSNSRSEMNVSTLELGDSALYLCASSETGNEQFFGPGTRLTVL.

This clonotype was seen ten or more times. The V and J genes are TRBV28 and TRBJ1-4, with 8 bases matching TRBD1. The ends lost 3 bases at V and 8 bases at J; junction bases unmatched: 11. Germline V gene lookup returns CDR1 MDHEN and CDR2 SYDVKM. This CDR3 has 16 amino acids. The CDR3 loop reads CASSFPYRGEREKLFF. Written as DNA, the CDR3 is TGTGCCAGCAGTTTCCCGTACAGGGGGGAAAGGGAAAAACTGTTTTTT.

V is TRBV30 and J is TRBJ1-1; D may be TRBD1 (6 bases). The CDR3 loop spans 15 amino acids. The germline gives CDR1 GTSNPN, CDR2 SVGIG (reference sequence). The CDR3 here is CATGPGGRRNTEAFF. DNA for the CDR3: TGTGCTACGGGCCCGGGGGGCAGGAGGAACACTGAAGCTTTCTTT.

This clonotype was picked up many times. This chain links TRBV9 with TRBJ2-3; D remains unclear. Germline V CDR1 and CDR2: SGDLS, YYNGEE. The CDR3 totals 14 residues. Trimming took off 4 bases at V and 1 base at J, with 10 bases between the two ends. The CDR3 spells CASSPTTRTDTQYF. In DNA, the CDR3 is TGTGCCAGCAGCCCAACGACTCGCACAGATACGCAGTATTTT.

This clonotype has a count of ten or more. The rearrangement joins TRBV5-1 to TRBJ2-5, with D perhaps TRBD1 or TRBD2 (5 bases each). The germline V gene has CDR1 SGHRS and CDR2 YFSETQ. The length of the CDR3 is 12 residues. V was trimmed by 4 bases and J by 3 bases, leaving 7 bases between them. CDR3 sequence: CASSLGEETQYF. The CDR3 DNA sequence: TGCGCCAGCAGCCTGGGGGAAGAGACCCAGTACTTC.

This clonotype was counted between two and nine times. The J gene is TRBJ2-1, the V gene TRBV12-3 or TRBV12-4; D assignment may be TRBD1 or TRBD2 (7 bases each). This CDR3 is 15 amino acids long. V was pared by 6 bases and J by 5 bases, with 17 bases between. In DNA, the CDR3 is TGTGCCAGCAGGGCAGGGGGAGGGCCGGACAATGAGCAGTTCTTC. It is translated as CASRAGGGPDNEQFF.

The gene calls are TRBV12-3 or TRBV12-4 and TRBJ2-1; 10 positions match TRBD1. CDR3 length: 16 residues. Trimming took 4 bases from V and 0 from J; bases not matched to a gene: 3. As DNA, the CDR3 is TGTGCCAGCAGTTCGGACAGGGGGGGCTCCTACAATGAGCAGTTCTTC. Translated, it gives CASSSDRGGSYNEQFF.